These T cell receptor beta chains were read from a single sample in a study of blood T cell repertoires in COVID-19. Clones were read by immunoSEQ multiplex PCR, and TCRdb kept only the in-frame ones, dropping some. The table has some 400,000 clones, 85% to 90% seen once; the top ten hold under 3%. Sequencing was done on a sample of peripheral blood. Receptors were obtained from a human donor in a cohort sampled during active COVID-19. The CDR3 runs from the conserved cysteine through the conserved F or W. The D gene is left open where the match is weak. The size of a clone is reported for some rows only, either as once, few or many, or as a class for expanded clones.

V	D	J	size	DNA	CDR3
TRBV3-1/TRBV3-2	NA	TRBJ2-1	NA	TGTGCCAGCAGCCAAGATCTAACCGAAGAGCAGTTCTTC	CASSQDLTEEQFF
TRBV15	TRBD1	TRBJ2-5	NA	TGTGCCACCAGCAGAGACAGGGGGCGGGAGACCCAGTACTTC	CATSRDRGRETQYF
TRBV5-1	TRBD1	TRBJ2-1	NA	TGCGCCAGCAGCTCTATACGACAGGGGCTTCACCGCAATGAGCAGTTCTTC	CASSSIRQGLHRNEQFF
TRBV24-1	TRBD1	TRBJ2-2	NA	TGTGCCACCAGTGATTCAGGGGGCGTAGGCACCGGGGAGCTGTTTTTT	CATSDSGGVGTGELFF
TRBV10-3	TRBD1	TRBJ2-7	NA	TGTGCCATCAGTGAGTCGGGGACAGGGGCAACCGAGCAGTACTTC	CAISESGTGATEQYF
TRBV27	TRBD1	TRBJ2-4	NA	TGTGCCAGCAGTCCCGGACAGGGCGAAGCCAAAAACATTCAGTACTTC	CASSPGQGEAKNIQYF
TRBV7-8	NA	TRBJ1-2	NA	TGTGCCAGCAGCCCACGGACAGAGACGGGCTATGGCTACACCTTC	CASSPRTETGYGYTF
TRBV6-5	NA	TRBJ1-1	NA	TGTGCCAGCAGTTACTCGACCAGGGGAGAAGCTTTCTTT	CASSYSTRGEAFF
TRBV19	NA	TRBJ1-1	once	TGTGCCAGTAGTATAGGCACGGGGGGGCGCACTGAAGCTTTCTTT	CASSIGTGGRTEAFF
TRBV30	TRBD1	TRBJ2-3	NA	TGTGCCTGGAGTGTACGACAGGGGGTCACAGATACGCAGTATTTT	CAWSVRQGVTDTQYF
TRBV19	TRBD2	TRBJ2-1	once	TGTGCCAGTAGACCTAGCGGGAGGACCGACTCCTACAATGAGCAGTTCTTC	CASRPSGRTDSYNEQFF
TRBV30	NA	TRBJ1-3	NA	TGTGCCTGGAGTCTATCAAGCTCTGGAAACACCATATATTTT	CAWSLSSSGNTIYF
TRBV5-1	NA	TRBJ2-3	NA	TGCGCCAGCAGCTTGTTGGGGGCTAGGGGTTCAGATACGCAGTATTTT	CASSLLGARGSDTQYF
TRBV11-2	NA	TRBJ2-1	NA	TGTGCCAGCAGCCAATACGTGGCGGGAATAGGTGAGCAGTTCTTC	CASSQYVAGIGEQFF
TRBV5-1	TRBD1	TRBJ1-5	few	TGCGCCAGCAGCTGGGCTGGACAGGTCAATCAGCCCCAGCATTTT	CASSWAGQVNQPQHF
TRBV11-2	NA	TRBJ1-1	NA	TGTGCCAGCAACCTAAACAGGGACACTGAAGCTTTCTTT	CASNLNRDTEAFF
TRBV20-1	TRBD2	TRBJ2-1	NA	TGCAGTGCTAGTTCCGGGGAAGGCGGGAGGAATGAGCAGTTCTTC	CSASSGEGGRNEQFF
TRBV14	TRBD2	TRBJ2-1	NA	TGTGCCAGCAGCCAAGATCCCGGACTAGCGGGATGGTGGTCGGGCTCCTACAATGAGCAGTTCTTC	CASSQDPGLAGWWSGSYNEQFF
TRBV12-3/TRBV12-4	TRBD1	TRBJ2-7	NA	TGTGCCAGCAGTTTCAGGGGGGAGCAGTACTTC	CASSFRGEQYF
TRBV24-1	NA	TRBJ2-5	NA	TGTGCCCAGGGGCCGGACACGGAAAAAGAGACCCAGTACTTC	CAQGPDTEKETQYF
TRBV27	TRBD1	TRBJ2-5	NA	TGTGCCAGCGGGACAGGGATAGGGGAGACCCAGTACTTC	CASGTGIGETQYF
TRBV5-1	TRBD2	TRBJ2-1	NA	TGCGCCAGCAGCTTGGTTAGCGGGAGAAGGAATGAGCAGTTCTTC	CASSLVSGRRNEQFF
TRBV18	NA	TRBJ1-2	NA	TGTGCCAGCTCAACGGACAGAGACTATGGCTACACCTTC	CASSTDRDYGYTF
TRBV19	NA	TRBJ1-1	NA	TGTGCCAGTAGCGACAGTTCCATGAACACTGAAGCTTTCTTT	CASSDSSMNTEAFF
TRBV3-1/TRBV3-2	TRBD2	TRBJ2-5	NA	TGTGCCAGCAGCCAAGTGAACGGGAGGGCCGTTGAGACCCAGTACTTC	CASSQVNGRAVETQYF
TRBV6-5	NA	TRBJ2-7	NA	TGTGCCAGCAGTTACACCGAACAGGGAGCGTCCTACGAGCAGTACTTC	CASSYTEQGASYEQYF
TRBV4-1	TRBD1	TRBJ2-1	NA	TGCGCCAGCAGCCAACGGGACAGGGTAATCTCCTACAATGAGCAGTTCTTC	CASSQRDRVISYNEQFF
TRBV3-1/TRBV3-2	TRBD2	TRBJ2-1	NA	TGTGCCAGCAGCCAAAGAGGATCTCGGGGGGCCTACAATGAGCAGTTCTTC	CASSQRGSRGAYNEQFF
TRBV30	NA	TRBJ2-3	NA	TGTGCCTGGAGTGTCGACGGGGGGCCAACCGGGAGCACAGATACGCAGTATTTT	CAWSVDGGPTGSTDTQYF
TRBV5-6	TRBD1	TRBJ2-7	NA	TGTGCCAGCCAACCGGGACAGGGGGGGACCTACGAGCAGTACTTC	CASQPGQGGTYEQYF
TRBV5-6	TRBD1	TRBJ2-2	once	TGTGCCAGCAGCTCCTGGACAGGGGGGAGTGTCGGGGAGCTGTTTTTT	CASSSWTGGSVGELFF
TRBV7-9	TRBD1	TRBJ1-4	NA	TGTGCCAGCAGCCCGGAACAGGGGTTTAATGAAAAACTGTTTTTT	CASSPEQGFNEKLFF
TRBV7-2	TRBD2	TRBJ2-7	NA	TGTGCCAGCAGCTCCCTAGCGGGGAGCTCCTACGAGCAGTACTTC	CASSSLAGSSYEQYF
TRBV3-1/TRBV3-2	NA	TRBJ2-5	NA	TGTGCCAGCAGCCTCCGACACGGAGAGACCCAGTACTTC	CASSLRHGETQYF
TRBV3-1/TRBV3-2	NA	TRBJ2-5	NA	TGTGCCAGCAGCCAAGACGGAGCATTTTGGGAGACCCAGTACTTC	CASSQDGAFWETQYF
TRBV11-2	NA	TRBJ2-7	NA	TGTGCCAGCAGCTTGACCAGGTCCGAGCAGTACTTC	CASSLTRSEQYF
TRBV19	NA	TRBJ1-3	NA	TGTGCCAGTAGTATGGGCCGCGTCTCCGGGACTGGAAACACCATATATTTT	CASSMGRVSGTGNTIYF
TRBV5-1	TRBD1	TRBJ2-3	NA	TGCGCCAGCAGCGGGGGGACAGGGGGCGTATCAGATACGCAGTATTTT	CASSGGTGGVSDTQYF
TRBV7-3	NA	TRBJ2-3	NA	TGTGCCAGCAGCTTGGGACTGGCCACAGATACGCAGTATTTT	CASSLGLATDTQYF
TRBV5-5	NA	TRBJ2-3	once	TGTGCCAGCAGCTTGTCCCTTGAACGGGACACAGATACGCAGTATTTT	CASSLSLERDTDTQYF
TRBV10-2	TRBD2	TRBJ2-7	NA	TGCGCCAGCAGTTTAACTAGCGGGAGAACCAGCGAGCAGTACTTC	CASSLTSGRTSEQYF
TRBV5-1	TRBD2	TRBJ2-3	NA	TGCGCCAGCAGCTTATCCCTAGCGGGAGTAGAAGATACGCAGTATTTT	CASSLSLAGVEDTQYF
TRBV7-2	NA	TRBJ2-7	NA	TGTGCCAGCAGCTTATCCCCGGCAGGGGCGCGATGGGAGCAGTACTTC	CASSLSPAGARWEQYF
TRBV5-1	TRBD2	TRBJ2-3	once	TGCGCCAGCAGCTTGGGGCTAGCGGGGGGGCTTGCAGATACGCAGTATTTT	CASSLGLAGGLADTQYF
TRBV5-1	NA	TRBJ2-3	NA	TGCGCCAGCAGCTTGGCCACTCTCACAGATACGCAGTATTTT	CASSLATLTDTQYF
TRBV6-2/TRBV6-3	NA	TRBJ2-7	NA	TGTGCCAGCAGTTACTCGGCTCGCGGGCAGTACTTC	CASSYSARGQYF
TRBV5-6	NA	TRBJ2-2	NA	TGTGCCAGCAGCCAGGATGGGCGAAGGCGAGCGAACACCGGGGAGCTGTTTTTT	CASSQDGRRRANTGELFF
TRBV7-9	NA	TRBJ1-3	NA	TGTGCCAGCAGCCCTTACACCGCTGCAGGAAACACCATATATTTT	CASSPYTAAGNTIYF
TRBV18	NA	TRBJ1-1	NA	TGTGCCAGCTCACCAAATTACAGGGAGTTGAATGAAGCTTTCTTT	CASSPNYRELNEAFF
TRBV30	NA	TRBJ1-2	NA	TGTGCCTGGAGTGTACAAAGGACAACTAACTATGGCTACACCTTC	CAWSVQRTTNYGYTF
TRBV2	NA	TRBJ1-5	NA	TGTGCCAGCAGTGTATTGGGGGCGTATAGCAATCAGCCCCAGCATTTT	CASSVLGAYSNQPQHF
TRBV6-5	TRBD1	TRBJ1-1	once	TGTGCCAGCGACAGGGGGGGCACTGAAGCTTTCTTT	CASDRGGTEAFF
TRBV5-1	NA	TRBJ1-5	NA	TGCGCCAGCAGCCCAACCTCCGGCGGAAATCAGCCCCAGCATTTT	CASSPTSGGNQPQHF
TRBV7-2	TRBD2	TRBJ2-7	NA	TGTGCCAGCAGCTTATGGACTAGCGGGATCTACGAGCAGTACTTC	CASSLWTSGIYEQYF
TRBV18	NA	TRBJ1-2	NA	TGTGCCAGCTCACCCGGCAGGGTCCCTAAAGATGGCTACACCTTC	CASSPGRVPKDGYTF
TRBV7-6	NA	TRBJ2-6	NA	TGTGCCAGCAGCTTAGTGTCGGGGTTGTTTGGGGCCAACGTCCTGACTTTC	CASSLVSGLFGANVLTF
TRBV7-9	TRBD1	TRBJ2-1	NA	TGTGCCAGCAGCCACCGGGACAGGGTCTACAATGAGCAGTTCTTC	CASSHRDRVYNEQFF